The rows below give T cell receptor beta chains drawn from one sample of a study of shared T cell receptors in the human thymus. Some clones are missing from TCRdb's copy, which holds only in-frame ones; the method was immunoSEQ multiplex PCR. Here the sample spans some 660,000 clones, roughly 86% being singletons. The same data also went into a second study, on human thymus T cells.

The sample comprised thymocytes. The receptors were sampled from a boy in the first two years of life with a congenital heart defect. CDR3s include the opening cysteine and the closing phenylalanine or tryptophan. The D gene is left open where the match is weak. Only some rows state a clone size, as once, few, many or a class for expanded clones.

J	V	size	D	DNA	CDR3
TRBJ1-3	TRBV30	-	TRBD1	TGTGCCTGGAGTGTACAGGGGGACCAACACTCTGGAAACACCATATATTTT	CAWSVQGDQHSGNTIYF
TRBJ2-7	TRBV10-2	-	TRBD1	TGCGCCACCAAGGACAGGGGATACGAGCAGTACTTC	CATKDRGYEQYF
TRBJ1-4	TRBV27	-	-	TGTGCCAGCAGTCGTCGAGCGGCGGCATATGGGGAAAAACTGTTTTTT	CASSRRAAAYGEKLFF
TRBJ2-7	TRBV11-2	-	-	TGTGCCAGCAGCTTATTTAGGCGTACCACAGGCCACTACTACGAGCAGTACTTC	CASSLFRRTTGHYYEQYF
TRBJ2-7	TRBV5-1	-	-	TGCGCCAGCAGCTCCCCCGGGACATATCTCTACGAGCAGTACTTC	CASSSPGTYLYEQYF
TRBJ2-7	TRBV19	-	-	TGTGCCAGTAGTGAAGGTAGACAGGCCTACGAGCAGTACTTC	CASSEGRQAYEQYF
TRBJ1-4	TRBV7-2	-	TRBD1	TGTGCCAGCAGCCCTGGAGGACAGGGCCCTTCGGCAACTAATGAAAAACTGTTTTTT	CASSPGGQGPSATNEKLFF
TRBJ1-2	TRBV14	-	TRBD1	TGTGCCAGCAGCCAAGGGGGACAGGGGGCCTATGGCTACACCTTC	CASSQGGQGAYGYTF
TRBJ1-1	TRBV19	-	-	TGTGCCAGTAGGGCACGGGGATCCAACACTGAAGCTTTCTTT	CASRARGSNTEAFF
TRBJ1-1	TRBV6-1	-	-	TGTGCCAGCAGTGCGTTAGCGGAATTGAACACTGAAGCTTTCTTT	CASSALAELNTEAFF
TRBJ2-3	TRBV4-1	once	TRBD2	TGCGCCAGCAGCCAAGCTATAGCGGGAGGCCTAAGGGGAGATACGCAGTATTTT	CASSQAIAGGLRGDTQYF
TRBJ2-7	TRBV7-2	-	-	TGTGCCAGCAGCTTAGCGCGTTCAGGTATCAACTCCTACGAGCAGTACTTC	CASSLARSGINSYEQYF
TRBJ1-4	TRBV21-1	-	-	TGTGCCAGCAGCAAAGAGGACAGGGAAGTGGGGGGTTTT	CASSKEDREVGGF
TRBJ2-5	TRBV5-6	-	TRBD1	TGTGCCAGCAGCTTGGGGGGACAGGGAGAGACCCAGTACTTC	CASSLGGQGETQYF
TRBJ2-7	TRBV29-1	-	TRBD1	TGCAGCGTTGAAGACTTGGACAGGGGAACCTACGAGCAGTACTTC	CSVEDLDRGTYEQYF
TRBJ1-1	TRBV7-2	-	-	TGTGCCAGCAGCCCCGGGCAGGGTACTGAAGCTTTCTTT	CASSPGQGTEAFF
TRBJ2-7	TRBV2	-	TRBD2	TGTGCCAGCAGTGAAGTAGCGGGGACAACCTACGAGCAGTACTTC	CASSEVAGTTYEQYF
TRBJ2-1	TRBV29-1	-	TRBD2	TGCAGCGTTGACCGAGGTGGGACTAGCGGGGGAAGTGAGCAGTTCTTC	CSVDRGGTSGGSEQFF
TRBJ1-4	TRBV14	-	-	TGTGCCAGCAGCCAGGGCAGGTCCGAACTGTTTTTT	CASSQGRSELFF
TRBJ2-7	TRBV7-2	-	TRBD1	TGTGCCAGCAGCTTAGTGAGTCGGGACAGAACTACCTACGAGCAGTACTTC	CASSLVSRDRTTYEQYF
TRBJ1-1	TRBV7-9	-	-	TGTGCCAGCAGCTTAGTTTTCGGACAGCTGGTGGTGGAGAACACTGAAGCTTTCTTT	CASSLVFGQLVVENTEAFF
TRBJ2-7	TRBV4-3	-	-	TGCGCCAGCAGCCAAGCCCCCAGGGGTCCACAAATCCTCGAGCAGTACTTC	CASSQAPRGPQILEQYF
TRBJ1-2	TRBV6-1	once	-	TGTGCCAGCTCTTTACCCGGGGATGGCTACACCTTC	CASSLPGDGYTF
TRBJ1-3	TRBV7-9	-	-	TGTGCCAGCAGCCTCGGGGTACCGAGCTCTGGAAACACCATATATTTT	CASSLGVPSSGNTIYF
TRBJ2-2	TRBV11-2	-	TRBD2	TGTGCCAGCAGCTTAGTGCGGGGGAGTGGGCCCGGGGAGCTGTTTTTT	CASSLVRGSGPGELFF
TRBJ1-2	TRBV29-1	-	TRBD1	TGCAGCGTTGACCTCGACAACAGGGGCCAAAGGATCTATGGCTACACCTTC	CSVDLDNRGQRIYGYTF
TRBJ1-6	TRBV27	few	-	TGTGCCAGCAGTTGGCTGTCGAAGGAGTCACCCCTCCACTTT	CASSWLSKESPLHF
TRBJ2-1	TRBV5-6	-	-	TGTGCCAGCAGCTTGGGCCAGGCTACCGATGAGCAGTTCTTC	CASSLGQATDEQFF
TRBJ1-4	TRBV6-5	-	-	TGTGCCACCTCTCCCCTGGCTGGTAATGAAAAACTGTTTTTT	CATSPLAGNEKLFF
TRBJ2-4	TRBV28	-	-	TGTGCCAGCAGTTTAAGCTTGGCAGGGAAGGAAAACATTCAGTACTTC	CASSLSLAGKENIQYF
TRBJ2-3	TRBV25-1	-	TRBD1	TGTGCCAGCAGTGCACCACCGGGACAGACCACAGATACGCAGTATTTT	CASSAPPGQTTDTQYF
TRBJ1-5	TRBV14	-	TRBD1	TGTGCCAGCAGCTTTCCTCCGGACAGGGACCGTCAGCCCCAGCATTTT	CASSFPPDRDRQPQHF
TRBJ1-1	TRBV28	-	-	TGTGCCAGCAGTTTCCAGGGGAGGGAGATGACTGAAGCTTTCTTT	CASSFQGREMTEAFF
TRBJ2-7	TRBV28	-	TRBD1	TGTGCCAGCAGTTTCTTGGGGCCGCGGGACAGGGGGAACTACGAGCAGTACTTC	CASSFLGPRDRGNYEQYF
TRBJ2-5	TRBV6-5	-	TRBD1	TGTGCCAGCAGTAAACAGGGGGAGACCCAGTACTTC	CASSKQGETQYF
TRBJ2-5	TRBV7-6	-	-	TGTGCCAGCGACGGGGACACCAACCAAGAGACCCAGTACTTC	CASDGDTNQETQYF
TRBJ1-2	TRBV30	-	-	TGTGCCTGGAGTGTACAATTTCCCCTCCGGACAGTACCGATCTATGGCTACACCTTC	CAWSVQFPLRTVPIYGYTF
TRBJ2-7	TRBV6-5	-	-	TGTGCCAGCACCTCGGTAGCCTACGAGCAGTACTTC	CASTSVAYEQYF
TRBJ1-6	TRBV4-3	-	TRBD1	TGCGCCAGCAGGAAGTACAGGGGGCAGGATAATTCCCCCCTCCACTTT	CASRKYRGQDNSPLHF
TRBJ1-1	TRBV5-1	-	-	TGCGCCAGCAGCTTCAGCGGGGCGGGCACTGAAGCTTTCTTT	CASSFSGAGTEAFF
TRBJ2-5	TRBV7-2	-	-	TGTGCCAGCAGCTCCGGGCAAGCGGGAGAGACCCAGTACTTC	CASSSGQAGETQYF
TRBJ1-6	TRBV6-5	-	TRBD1	TGTGCCAGCAGTTACGCACGGACAGGGACTCATTCACCCCTCCACTTT	CASSYARTGTHSPLHF
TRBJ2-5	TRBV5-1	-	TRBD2	TGCGCCAGCAGCGCCACTAGCGTACGTGGGCAGTACTTC	CASSATSVRGQYF
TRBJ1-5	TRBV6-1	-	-	TGTGCCAGCAGTGAGGCTGCCGGGAGTGTAAAGCCCCAGCATTTT	CASSEAAGSVKPQHF
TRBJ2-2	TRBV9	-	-	TGTGCCAGCGGGGGGAAGGGAACCGGGGAGCTGTTTTTT	CASGGKGTGELFF
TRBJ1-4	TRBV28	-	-	TGTGCCAGCAGCCCCGGGGGGGGGAGAGATGAAAAACTGTTTTTT	CASSPGGGRDEKLFF
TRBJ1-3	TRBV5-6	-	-	TGTGCCAGCAGCTGGCGGGGCAGTTACTCTGGAAACACCATATATTTT	CASSWRGSYSGNTIYF
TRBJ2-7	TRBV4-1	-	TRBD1	TGCGCCAGCAGCCAAGGGGACAGGGGCCAGACCTACGAGCAGTACTTC	CASSQGDRGQTYEQYF
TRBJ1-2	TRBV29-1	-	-	TGCAGCGTCGCCCGGGCGGGCTATGGCTACACCTTC	CSVARAGYGYTF
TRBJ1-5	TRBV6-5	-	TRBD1	TGTGCCAGCAGTCATAGGACAGGCTCGGATCAGCCCCAGCATTTT	CASSHRTGSDQPQHF
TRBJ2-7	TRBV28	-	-	TGTGCCAGCAGTTCCCGTGTTTCGGGGTCTAGCTCCTACGAGCAGTACTTC	CASSSRVSGSSSYEQYF
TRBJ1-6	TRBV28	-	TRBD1	TGTGCCAGCAGTTTGGCCTCAACCGGGACAGTATACCTTCCATATAATTCACCCCTCCACTTT	CASSLASTGTVYLPYNSPLHF